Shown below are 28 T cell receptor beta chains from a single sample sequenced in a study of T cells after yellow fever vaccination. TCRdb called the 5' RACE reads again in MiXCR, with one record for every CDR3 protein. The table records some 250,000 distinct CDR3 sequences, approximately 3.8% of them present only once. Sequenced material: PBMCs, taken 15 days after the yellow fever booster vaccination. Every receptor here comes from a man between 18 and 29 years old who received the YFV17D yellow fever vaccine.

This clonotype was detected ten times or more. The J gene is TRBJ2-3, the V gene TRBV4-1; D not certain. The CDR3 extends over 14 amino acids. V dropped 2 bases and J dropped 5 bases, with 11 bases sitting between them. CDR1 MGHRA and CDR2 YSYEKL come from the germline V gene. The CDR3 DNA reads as TGCGCCAGCAGCCAAAGTAGAGGTGGAGATACGCAGTATTTT. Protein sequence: CASSQSRGGDTQYF.

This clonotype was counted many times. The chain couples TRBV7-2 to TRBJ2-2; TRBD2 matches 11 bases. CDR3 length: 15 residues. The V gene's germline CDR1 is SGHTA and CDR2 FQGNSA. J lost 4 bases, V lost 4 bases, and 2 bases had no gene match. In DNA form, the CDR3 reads TGTGCCAGCAGCTCGGGACTAGCGGCCACCGGGGAGCTGTTTTTT. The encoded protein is CASSSGLAATGELFF.

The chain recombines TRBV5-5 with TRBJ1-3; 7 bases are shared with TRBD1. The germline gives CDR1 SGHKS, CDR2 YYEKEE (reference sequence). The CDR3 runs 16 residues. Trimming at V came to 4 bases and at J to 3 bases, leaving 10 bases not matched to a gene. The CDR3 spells CASSPMGTAIGNTIYF. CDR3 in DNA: TGTGCCAGCAGCCCTATGGGGACAGCCATTGGAAACACCATATATTTT.

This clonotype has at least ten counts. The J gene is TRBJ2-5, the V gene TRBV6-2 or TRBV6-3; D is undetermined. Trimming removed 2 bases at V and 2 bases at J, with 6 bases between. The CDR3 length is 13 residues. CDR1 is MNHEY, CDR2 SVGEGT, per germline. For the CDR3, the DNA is TGTGCCAGCAGTTACAGGGAACAAGAGACCCAGTACTTC. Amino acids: CASSYREQETQYF.

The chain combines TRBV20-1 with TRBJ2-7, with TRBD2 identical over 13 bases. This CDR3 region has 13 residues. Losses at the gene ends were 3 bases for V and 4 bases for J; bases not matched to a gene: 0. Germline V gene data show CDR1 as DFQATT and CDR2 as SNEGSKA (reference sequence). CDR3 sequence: CSARTSGGYEQYF. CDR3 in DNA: TGCAGTGCTAGGACTAGCGGGGGGTACGAGCAGTACTTC.

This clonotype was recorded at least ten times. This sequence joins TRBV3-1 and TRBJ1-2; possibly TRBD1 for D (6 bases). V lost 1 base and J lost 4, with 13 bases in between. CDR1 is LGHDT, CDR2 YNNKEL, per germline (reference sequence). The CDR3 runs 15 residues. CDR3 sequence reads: CASSQAGTTGYGYTF. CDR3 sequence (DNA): TGTGCCAGCAGCCAAGCCGGGACAACGGGCTATGGCTACACCTTC. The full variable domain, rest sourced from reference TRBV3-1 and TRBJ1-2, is DTAVSQTPKYLVTQMGNDKSIKCEQNLGHDTMYWYKQDSKKFLKIMFSYNNKELIINETVPNRFSPKSPDKAHLNLHINSLELGDSAVYFCASSQAGTTGYGYTFGSGTRLTVV.

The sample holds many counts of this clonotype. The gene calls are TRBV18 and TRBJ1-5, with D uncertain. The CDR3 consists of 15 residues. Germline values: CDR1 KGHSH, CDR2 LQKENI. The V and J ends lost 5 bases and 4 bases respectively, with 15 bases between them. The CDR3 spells CASSTMSGENQPQHF. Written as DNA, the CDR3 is TGTGCCAGCTCAACGATGTCTGGGGAAAATCAGCCCCAGCATTTT.

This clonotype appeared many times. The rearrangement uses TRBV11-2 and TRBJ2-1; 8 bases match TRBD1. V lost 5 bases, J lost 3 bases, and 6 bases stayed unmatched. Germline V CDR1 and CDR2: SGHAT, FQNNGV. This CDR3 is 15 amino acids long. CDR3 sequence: CASSRGTGDYNEQFF. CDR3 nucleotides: TGTGCCAGCAGCCGAGGGACAGGCGACTACAATGAGCAGTTCTTC.

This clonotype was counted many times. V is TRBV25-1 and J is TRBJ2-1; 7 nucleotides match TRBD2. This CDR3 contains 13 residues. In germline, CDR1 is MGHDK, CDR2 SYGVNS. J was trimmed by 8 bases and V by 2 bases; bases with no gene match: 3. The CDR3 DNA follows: TGTGCCAGCAGTGAAGGGAGGGGCGATGAGCAGTTCTTC. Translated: CASSEGRGDEQFF.

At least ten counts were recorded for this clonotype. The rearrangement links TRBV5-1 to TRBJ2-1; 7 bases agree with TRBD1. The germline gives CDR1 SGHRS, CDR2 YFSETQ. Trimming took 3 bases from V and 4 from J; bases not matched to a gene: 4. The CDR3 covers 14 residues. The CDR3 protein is CASSSDRTYNEQFF. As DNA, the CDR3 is TGCGCCAGCAGCTCGGACAGGACTTACAATGAGCAGTTCTTC.

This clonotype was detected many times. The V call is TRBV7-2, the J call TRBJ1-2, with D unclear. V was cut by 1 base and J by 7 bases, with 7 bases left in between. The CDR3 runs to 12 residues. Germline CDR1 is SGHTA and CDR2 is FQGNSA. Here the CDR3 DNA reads TGTGCCAGCAGCTTAGATGACGTTGGCTACACCTTC. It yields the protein CASSLDDVGYTF.

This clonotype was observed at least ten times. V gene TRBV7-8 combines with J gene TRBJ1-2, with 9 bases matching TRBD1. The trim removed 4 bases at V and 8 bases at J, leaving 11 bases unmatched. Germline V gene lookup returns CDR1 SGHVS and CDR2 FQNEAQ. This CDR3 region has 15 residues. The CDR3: CASSSGDRASYGYTF. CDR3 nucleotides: TGTGCCAGCAGCTCAGGGGACAGGGCTAGTTACGGCTACACCTTC.

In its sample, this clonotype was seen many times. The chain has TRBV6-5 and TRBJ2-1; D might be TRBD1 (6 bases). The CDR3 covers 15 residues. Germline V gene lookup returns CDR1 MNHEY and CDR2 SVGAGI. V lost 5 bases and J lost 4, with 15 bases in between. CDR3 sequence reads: CASSPAPGEYNEQFF. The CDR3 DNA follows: TGTGCCAGCAGTCCAGCACCAGGGGAATACAATGAGCAGTTCTTC.

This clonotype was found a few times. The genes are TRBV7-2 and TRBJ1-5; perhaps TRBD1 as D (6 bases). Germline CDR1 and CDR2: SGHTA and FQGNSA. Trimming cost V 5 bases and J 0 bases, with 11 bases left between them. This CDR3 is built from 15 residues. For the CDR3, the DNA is TGTGCCAGCAGCCACAGGGACTTTAGCAATCAGCCCCAGCATTTT. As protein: CASSHRDFSNQPQHF.

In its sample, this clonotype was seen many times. The CDR3 is CSASDPRDSTEAFF. CDR3 DNA: TGCAGTGCTAGTGACCCTCGGGACAGCACTGAAGCTTTCTTT. The chain employs TRBV20-1 and TRBJ1-1; the match to TRBD1 covers 7 bases. The ends lost 3 bases at V and 4 bases at J; junction bases unmatched: 8. The germline V gene encodes CDR1 DFQATT and CDR2 SNEGSKA (reference sequence). The CDR3 covers 14 residues.

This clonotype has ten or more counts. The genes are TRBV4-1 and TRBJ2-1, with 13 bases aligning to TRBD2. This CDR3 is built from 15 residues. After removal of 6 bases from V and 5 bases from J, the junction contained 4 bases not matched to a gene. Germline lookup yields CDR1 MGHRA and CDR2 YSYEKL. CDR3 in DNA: TGCGCCAGCAGATCGGGACTAGCGGGGAACAATGAGCAGTTCTTC. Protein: CASRSGLAGNNEQFF.

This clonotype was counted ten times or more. The CDR3 spells CASSYSDRPPYGYTF. The CDR3, as DNA: TGTGCCAGCAGTTACTCGGACAGGCCCCCCTATGGCTACACCTTC. This chain uses TRBV6-5 with TRBJ1-2; TRBD1 matches 7 bases. Losses at the gene ends were 0 bases for V and 4 bases for J; bases not matched to a gene: 5. Germline V CDR1 and CDR2: MNHEY, SVGAGI. The CDR3 is 15 amino acids.

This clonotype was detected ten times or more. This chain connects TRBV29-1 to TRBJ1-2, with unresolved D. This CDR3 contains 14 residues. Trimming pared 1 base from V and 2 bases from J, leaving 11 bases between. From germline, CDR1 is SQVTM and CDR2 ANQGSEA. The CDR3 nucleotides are TGCAGCGTTGAAGCAGGAGTAATGAACTATGGCTACACCTTC. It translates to CSVEAGVMNYGYTF.

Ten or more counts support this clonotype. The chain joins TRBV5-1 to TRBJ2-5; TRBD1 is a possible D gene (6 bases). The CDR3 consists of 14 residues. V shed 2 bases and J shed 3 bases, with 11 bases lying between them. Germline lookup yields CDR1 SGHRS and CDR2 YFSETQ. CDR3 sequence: CASSLWPGEETQYF. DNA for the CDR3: TGCGCCAGCAGCTTATGGCCAGGGGAAGAGACCCAGTACTTC.

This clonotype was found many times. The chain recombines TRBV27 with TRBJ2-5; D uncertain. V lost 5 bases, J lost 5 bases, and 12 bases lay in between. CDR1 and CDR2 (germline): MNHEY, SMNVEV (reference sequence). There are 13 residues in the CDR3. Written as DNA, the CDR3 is TGTGCCAGCAGTCCCCTAACCCGGGAGACCCAGTACTTC. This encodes CASSPLTRETQYF.

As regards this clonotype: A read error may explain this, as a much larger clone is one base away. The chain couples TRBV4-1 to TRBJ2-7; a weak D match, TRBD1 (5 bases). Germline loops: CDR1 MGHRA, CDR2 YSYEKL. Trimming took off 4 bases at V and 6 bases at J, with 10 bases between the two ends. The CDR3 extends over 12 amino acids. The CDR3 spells CASSLGEGEQYF. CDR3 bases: TGCGCCAGCAGCCTAGGGGAAGGCGAGCAGTACTTC.

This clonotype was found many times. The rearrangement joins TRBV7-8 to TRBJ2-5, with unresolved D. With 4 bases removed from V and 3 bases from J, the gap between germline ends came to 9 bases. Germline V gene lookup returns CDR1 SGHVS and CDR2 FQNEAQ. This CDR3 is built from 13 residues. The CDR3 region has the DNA TGTGCCAGCAGCTCCAGACTGAAAGAGACCCAGTACTTC. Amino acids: CASSSRLKETQYF.

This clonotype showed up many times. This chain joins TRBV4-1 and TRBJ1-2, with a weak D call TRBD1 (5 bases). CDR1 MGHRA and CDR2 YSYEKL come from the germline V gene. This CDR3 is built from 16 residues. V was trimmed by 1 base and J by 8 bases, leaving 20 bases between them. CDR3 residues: CASSQGLQEGTYGYTF. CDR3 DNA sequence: TGCGCCAGCAGCCAAGGGTTGCAGGAAGGGACTTACGGCTACACCTTC.

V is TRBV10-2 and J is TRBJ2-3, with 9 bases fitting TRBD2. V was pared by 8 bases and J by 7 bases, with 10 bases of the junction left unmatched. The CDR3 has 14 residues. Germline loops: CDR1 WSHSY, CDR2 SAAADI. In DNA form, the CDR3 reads TGCGCCAGCGAAGATTTAGCGGGGGACAATACGCAGTATTTT. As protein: CASEDLAGDNTQYF.

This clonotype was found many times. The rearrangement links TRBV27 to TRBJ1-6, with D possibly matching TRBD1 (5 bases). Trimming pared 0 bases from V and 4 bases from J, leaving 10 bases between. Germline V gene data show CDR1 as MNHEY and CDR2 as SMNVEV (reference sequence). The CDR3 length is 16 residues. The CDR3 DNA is TGTGCCAGCAGTTTATCCCCAGGGTGGTATAATTCACCCCTCCACTTT. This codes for CASSLSPGWYNSPLHF.

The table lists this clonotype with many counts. This CDR3 reads CASSQGRGWDEKLFF. The CDR3 DNA reads TGTGCCAGCAGCCAAGGCAGGGGATGGGATGAAAAACTGTTTTTT. This chain joins TRBV3-1 and TRBJ1-4; D is possibly TRBD1 (6 bases). Germline V CDR1 and CDR2: LGHDT, YNNKEL (reference sequence). This CDR3 is built from 15 residues. The V end was cut by 1 base, the J end by 6 bases, with 12 bases between. Variable domain in full (rest from reference TRBV3-1 and TRBJ1-4): DTAVSQTPKYLVTQMGNDKSIKCEQNLGHDTMYWYKQDSKKFLKIMFSYNNKELIINETVPNRFSPKSPDKAHLNLHINSLELGDSAVYFCASSQGRGWDEKLFFGSGTQLSVL.

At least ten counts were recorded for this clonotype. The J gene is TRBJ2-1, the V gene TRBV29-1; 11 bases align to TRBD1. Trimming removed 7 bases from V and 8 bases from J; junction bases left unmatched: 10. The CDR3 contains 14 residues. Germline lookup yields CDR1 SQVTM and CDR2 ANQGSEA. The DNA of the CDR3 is TGCAGCGCCGTAGCGGGACAGGGGGGCGATGAGCAGTTCTTC. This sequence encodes CSAVAGQGGDEQFF.

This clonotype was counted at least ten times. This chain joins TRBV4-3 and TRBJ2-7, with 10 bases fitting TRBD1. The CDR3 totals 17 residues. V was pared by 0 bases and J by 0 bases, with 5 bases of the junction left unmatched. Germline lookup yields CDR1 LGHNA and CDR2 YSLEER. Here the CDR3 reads CASSQDGTGDSSYEQYF. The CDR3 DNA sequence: TGCGCCAGCAGCCAAGATGGGACAGGGGACAGCTCCTACGAGCAGTACTTC.